The 20 T cell receptor beta chains below come from one sample, sequenced in a study of Ad26.COV2.S vaccination and SARS-CoV-2 variants. Generated by immunoSEQ multiplex PCR, the TCRdb table keeps only in-frame clones and is missing some. This table holds over 130,000 clones, about nine tenths found once. The sequencing used peripheral blood, collected after recovery from COVID-19. These receptors all come from a human donor who had recovered from COVID-19.

The rearrangement joins TRBV4-1 to TRBJ1-6; D might be TRBD1 (6 bases). V was cut by 0 bases and J by 2 bases, with 8 bases left in between. This CDR3 comprises 16 residues. Germline V gene data show CDR1 as MGHRA and CDR2 as YSYEKL. The CDR3 DNA follows: TGCGCCAGCAGCCAAGAGGGGGGCACCTATAATTCACCCCTCCACTTT. Protein sequence: CASSQEGGTYNSPLHF.

The V call is TRBV21-1, the J call TRBJ2-4; TRBD1 reflects the table's D call only, with no check against the DNA. TRBV21-1 is marked as a pseudogene. This CDR3 comprises 14 residues. The CDR3 sequence is CASSKARNRGLQYF. Here the CDR3 DNA reads TGTGCCAGCAGCAAAGCGCGAAACAGGGGACTTCAGTACTTC.

The chain carries TRBV6-5 and TRBJ1-3, with D uncertain. Germline V lookup: CDR1 MNHEY, CDR2 SVGAGI. V lost 11 bases to trimming and J lost 0 bases, with 11 bases between them. This CDR3 has 13 residues. For the CDR3, the DNA is TGTGCCGCTATTCCTGACTCTGGAAACACCATATATTTT. Its translation: CAAIPDSGNTIYF.

The chain carries TRBV7-2 and TRBJ2-4, with a possible D match to TRBD1 (8 bases). The V end was cut by 5 bases, the J end by 1 base, with 15 bases between. The CDR3 extends over 16 amino acids. Germline-derived CDR1 and CDR2 are SGHTA and FQGNSA. CDR3 nucleotide sequence: TGTGCCAGCAGCCTAAACAGGGGGGGGGCCAAAAACATTCAGTACTTC. Encoded protein: CASSLNRGGAKNIQYF.

This chain connects TRBV7-2 to TRBJ2-3; possibly TRBD2 for D (7 bases). Germline V gene sequence: CDR1 SGHTA, CDR2 FQGNSA. The CDR3 loop spans 15 amino acids. V lost 6 bases and J 1 base, leaving 14 bases between the germline ends. DNA for the CDR3: TGTGCCAGCAGTCTAGGGGGGGCTGGCACAGATACGCAGTATTTT. It encodes CASSLGGAGTDTQYF.

The rearrangement links TRBV18 to TRBJ2-2; D remains ambiguous. Germline-derived CDR1 and CDR2 are KGHSH and LQKENI. Trimming cost V 2 bases and J 9 bases, with 16 bases left between them. CDR3 length equals 15 residues. The CDR3 protein is CASSPKLGSVWELFF. The CDR3 DNA follows: TGTGCCAGCTCACCAAAATTGGGATCCGTCTGGGAGCTGTTTTTT.

This clone has a handful of counts. This chain links TRBV5-6 with TRBJ1-5; 9 bases are shared with TRBD1. The germline V gene has CDR1 SGHDT and CDR2 YYEEEE. This CDR3 spans 14 amino acids. Trimming cost V 3 bases and J 11 bases; bases outside gene matches: 9. The CDR3 region has the DNA TGTGCCAGCAGCTCTGGGACAGGGCAATACTCCCAGCATTTT. Translated: CASSSGTGQYSQHF.

This clone appeared a single time. The chain uses TRBV28 and TRBJ2-7; 9 positions match TRBD2. The trim removed 3 bases at V and 5 bases at J, leaving 5 bases unmatched. CDR3 length: 14 amino acids. Per the germline V gene, CDR1 is MDHEN and CDR2 is SYDVKM. CDR3 amino acids: CASSLSGGWDEQYF. The CDR3 DNA follows: TGTGCCAGCAGTTTGAGCGGGGGGTGGGACGAGCAGTACTTC.

About this clone itself: An end of the junction differs from the germline gene, which may be a read error. The genes are TRBV4-3 and TRBJ1-2; D is possibly TRBD1 (6 bases). The CDR3 loop spans 13 amino acids. Looked up from germline, CDR1 is LGHNA and CDR2 is YSLEER. The CDR3 DNA reads TGCGCCAGCAGCCAAGATCCCCGGGGGGCGAAGGCCTTC. Its protein product is CASSQDPRGAKAF.

The DNA of the CDR3 is TGTGCCAGCAGCTCAACCGGGACAGTCTCCTACGAGCAGTACTTC. Amino acid sequence: CASSSTGTVSYEQYF. This chain joins TRBV13 and TRBJ2-7; TRBD1 agrees at 7 bases. Germline V gene lookup returns CDR1 PRHDT and CDR2 FYEKMQ (reference sequence). J gave up 0 bases and V 4 bases, and 6 bases lay outside the gene matches. CDR3 length: 15 residues.

This clone was counted a few times. This sequence joins TRBV5-1 and TRBJ2-1; a weak D match, TRBD1 (6 bases). Trimming removed 4 bases from V and 7 bases from J, with 21 bases in between. In germline, CDR1 is SGHRS, CDR2 YFSETQ. CDR3 length equals 16 residues. Here the CDR3 reads CASSPEVGATRNEQFF. The CDR3 DNA reads TGCGCCAGCAGCCCCGAGGTGGGGGCTACTAGGAATGAGCAGTTCTTC.

This chain links TRBV4-3 with TRBJ2-7, with a weak D call TRBD1 (5 bases). The CDR3 consists of 14 residues. Germline V gene data show CDR1 as LGHNA and CDR2 as YSLEER. V lost 0 bases, J lost 3 bases, and 9 bases lay in between. This chain's CDR3 is CASSQEWGDYEQYF. As DNA, the CDR3 is TGCGCCAGCAGCCAAGAGTGGGGCGACTACGAGCAGTACTTC.

The CDR3 nucleotides are TGTGCCAGCAGCTTAATTCAGGTTGGGACAGGCGAGCAGTTCTTC. Protein: CASSLIQVGTGEQFF. The chain carries TRBV7-9 and TRBJ2-1; TRBD1 matches 8 bases. CDR1 is SEHNR and CDR2 is FQNEAQ in the germline V gene (reference sequence). The CDR3 has 15 amino acids. Trimming took 2 bases from V and 10 from J; bases not matched to a gene: 10.

V and J are TRBV4-1 and TRBJ1-5; 8 nucleotides match TRBD1. Germline lookup yields CDR1 MGHRA and CDR2 YSYEKL. V lost 1 base to trimming and J lost 6 bases; unmatched junction nucleotides: 2. CDR3 size: 14 residues. DNA of the CDR3: TGCGCCAGCAGCCAAGGGACAGGGACTCAGCCCCAGCATTTT. Residues: CASSQGTGTQPQHF.

This chain joins TRBV27 and TRBJ2-7, with a possible D match to TRBD1 (5 bases). Trimming removed 3 bases from V and 6 bases from J, with 12 bases in between. The CDR3 is 13 amino acids. CDR1 and CDR2 from the germline V gene are MNHEY and SMNVEV (reference sequence). In DNA, the CDR3 is TGTGCCAGCAGTTTGGGGCAGCGCCTCGAGCAGTACTTC. It codes for CASSLGQRLEQYF.

In its sample, this clone was seen once. The genes are TRBV15 and TRBJ1-3; D is ambiguous. The germline CDR1 and CDR2 sequences are LNHNV and YYDKDF (reference sequence). The V and J ends lost 0 bases and 0 bases respectively, with 6 bases between them. The CDR3 runs to 15 residues. CDR3: CATSRDAGSGNTIYF. CDR3 nucleotides: TGTGCCACCAGCAGAGATGCCGGCTCTGGAAACACCATATATTTT.

The chain combines TRBV3-1 (or the pseudogene TRBV3-2) with TRBJ1-1; D might be TRBD1 (6 bases). The CDR3 runs to 12 residues. V gave up 6 bases and J gave up 7 bases, with 12 bases separating them. Germline loops: CDR1 LGHDT, CDR2 YNNKEL (reference sequence). The CDR3 sequence: CASRGGSIEAFF. CDR3 nucleotides: TGTGCCAGCAGGGGGGGCAGCATTGAAGCTTTCTTT.

This clone was seen only a few times. V and J are TRBV27 and TRBJ1-2, with 7 bases lining up with TRBD1. Trimming took 5 bases from V and 8 from J; bases not matched to a gene: 11. Germline loops: CDR1 MNHEY, CDR2 SMNVEV (reference sequence). This CDR3 is 14 amino acids long. CDR3 coding DNA: TGTGCCAGCAGTCCCCGACAGGGAGGCGAAGGCTACACCTTC. Translating gives CASSPRQGGEGYTF.

In DNA form, the CDR3 reads TGTGCCAGCAGTTTAGGGTACTCCTACAATGAGCAGTTCTTC. The encoded protein is CASSLGYSYNEQFF. The rearrangement uses TRBV27 and TRBJ2-1; no definite D call. This CDR3 has 14 residues. The germline V gene has CDR1 MNHEY and CDR2 SMNVEV (reference sequence). V lost 2 bases to trimming and J lost 0 bases, with 5 bases between them.

The chain joins TRBV10-3 to TRBJ2-7, with 8 bases lining up with TRBD1. Germline V gene lookup returns CDR1 ENHRY and CDR2 SYGVKD. V was clipped by 8 bases and J by 6 bases; unmatched bases: 9. The CDR3 is made up of 13 amino acids. The CDR3: CAIHSGQGAEQYF. CDR3 nucleotides: TGTGCCATCCATTCTGGACAGGGTGCCGAGCAGTACTTC.